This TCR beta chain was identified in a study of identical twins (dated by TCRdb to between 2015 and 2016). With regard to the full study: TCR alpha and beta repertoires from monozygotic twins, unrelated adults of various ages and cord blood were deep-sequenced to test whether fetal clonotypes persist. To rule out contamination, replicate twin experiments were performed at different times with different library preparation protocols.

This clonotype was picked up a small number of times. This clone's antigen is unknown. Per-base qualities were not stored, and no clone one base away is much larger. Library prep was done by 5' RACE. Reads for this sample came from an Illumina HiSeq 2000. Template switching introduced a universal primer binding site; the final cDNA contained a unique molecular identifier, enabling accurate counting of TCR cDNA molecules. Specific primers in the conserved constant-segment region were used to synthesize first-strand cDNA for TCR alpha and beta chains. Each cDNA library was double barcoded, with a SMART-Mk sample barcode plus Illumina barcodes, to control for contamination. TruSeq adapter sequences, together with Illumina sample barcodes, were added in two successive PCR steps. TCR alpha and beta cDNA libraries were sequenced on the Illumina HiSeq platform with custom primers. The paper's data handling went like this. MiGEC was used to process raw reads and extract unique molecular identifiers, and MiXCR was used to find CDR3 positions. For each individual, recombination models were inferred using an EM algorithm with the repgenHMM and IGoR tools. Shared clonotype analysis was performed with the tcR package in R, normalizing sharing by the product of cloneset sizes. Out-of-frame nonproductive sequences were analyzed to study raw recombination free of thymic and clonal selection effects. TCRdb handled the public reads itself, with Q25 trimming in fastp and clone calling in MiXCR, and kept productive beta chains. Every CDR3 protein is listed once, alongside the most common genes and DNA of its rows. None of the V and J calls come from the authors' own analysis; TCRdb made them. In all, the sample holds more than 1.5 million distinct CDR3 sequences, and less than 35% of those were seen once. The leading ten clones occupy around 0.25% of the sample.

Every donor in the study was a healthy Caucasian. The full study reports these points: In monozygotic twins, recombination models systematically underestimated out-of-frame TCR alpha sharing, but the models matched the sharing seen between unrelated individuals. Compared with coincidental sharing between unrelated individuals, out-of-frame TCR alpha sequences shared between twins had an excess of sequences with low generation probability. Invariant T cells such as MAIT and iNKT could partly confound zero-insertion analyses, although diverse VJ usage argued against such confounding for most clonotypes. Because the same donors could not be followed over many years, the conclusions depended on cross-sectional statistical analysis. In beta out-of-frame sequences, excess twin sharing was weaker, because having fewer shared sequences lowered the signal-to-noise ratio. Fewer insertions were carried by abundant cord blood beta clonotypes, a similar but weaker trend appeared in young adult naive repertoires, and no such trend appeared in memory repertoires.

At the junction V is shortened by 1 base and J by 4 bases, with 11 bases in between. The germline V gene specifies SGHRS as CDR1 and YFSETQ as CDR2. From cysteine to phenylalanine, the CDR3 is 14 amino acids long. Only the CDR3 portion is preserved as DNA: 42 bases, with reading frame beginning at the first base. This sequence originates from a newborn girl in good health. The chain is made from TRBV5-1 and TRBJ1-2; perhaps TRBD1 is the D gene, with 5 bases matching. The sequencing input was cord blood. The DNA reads TGCGCCAGCAGCTTGCAGGGTGGTGGCTATGGCTACACCTTC. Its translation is CASSLQGGGYGYTF.